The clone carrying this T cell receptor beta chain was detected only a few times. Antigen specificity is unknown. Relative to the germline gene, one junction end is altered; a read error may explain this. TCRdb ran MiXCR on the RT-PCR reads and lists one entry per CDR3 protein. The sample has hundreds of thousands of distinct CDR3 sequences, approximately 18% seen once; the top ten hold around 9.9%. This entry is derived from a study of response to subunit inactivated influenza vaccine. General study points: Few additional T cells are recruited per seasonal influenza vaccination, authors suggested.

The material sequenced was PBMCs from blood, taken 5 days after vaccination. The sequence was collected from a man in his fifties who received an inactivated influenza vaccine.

CDR3 DNA sequence: TGTGCCAGTAGTTCCTGGTGGGGCTACACCTTC. Amino acid sequence: CASSSWWGYTF. V usage is TRBV6-5 and J usage is TRBJ1-2; no clear D gene. This CDR3 spans 11 amino acids. CDR1 is MNHEY and CDR2 is SVGAGI in the germline V gene.